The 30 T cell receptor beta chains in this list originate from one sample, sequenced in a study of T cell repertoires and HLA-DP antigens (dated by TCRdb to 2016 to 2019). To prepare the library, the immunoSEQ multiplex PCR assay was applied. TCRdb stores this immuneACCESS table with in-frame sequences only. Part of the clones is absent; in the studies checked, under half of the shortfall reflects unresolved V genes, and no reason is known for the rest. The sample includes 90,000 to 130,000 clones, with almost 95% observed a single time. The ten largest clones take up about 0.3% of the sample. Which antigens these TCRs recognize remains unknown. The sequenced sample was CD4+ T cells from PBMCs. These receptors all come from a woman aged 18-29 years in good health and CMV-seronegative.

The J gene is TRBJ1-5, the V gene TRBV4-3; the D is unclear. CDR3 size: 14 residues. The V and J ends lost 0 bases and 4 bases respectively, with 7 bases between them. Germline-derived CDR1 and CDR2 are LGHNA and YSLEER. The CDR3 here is CASSQDGGNQPQHF. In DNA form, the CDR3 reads TGCGCCAGCAGCCAAGACGGAGGGAATCAGCCCCAGCATTTT.

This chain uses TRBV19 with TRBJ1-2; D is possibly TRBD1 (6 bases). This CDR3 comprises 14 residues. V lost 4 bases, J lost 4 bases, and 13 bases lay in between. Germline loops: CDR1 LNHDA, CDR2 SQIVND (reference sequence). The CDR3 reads CASSRGLGVYGYTF. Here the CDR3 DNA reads TGTGCCAGTAGTAGGGGGCTAGGAGTCTATGGCTACACCTTC.

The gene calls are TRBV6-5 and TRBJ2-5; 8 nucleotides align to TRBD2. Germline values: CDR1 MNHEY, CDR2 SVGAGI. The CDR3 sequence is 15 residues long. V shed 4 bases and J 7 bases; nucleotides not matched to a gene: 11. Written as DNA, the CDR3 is TGTGCCAGCAGTTCCCCAGCGGGAGATTCTCGGACCCAGTACTTC. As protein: CASSSPAGDSRTQYF.

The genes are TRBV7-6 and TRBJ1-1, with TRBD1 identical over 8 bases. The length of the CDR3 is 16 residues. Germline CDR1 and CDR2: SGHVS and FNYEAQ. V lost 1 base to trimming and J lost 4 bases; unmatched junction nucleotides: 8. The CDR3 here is CASSLEQGVMGTEAFF. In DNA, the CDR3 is TGTGCCAGCAGCTTAGAACAGGGGGTTATGGGCACTGAAGCTTTCTTT.

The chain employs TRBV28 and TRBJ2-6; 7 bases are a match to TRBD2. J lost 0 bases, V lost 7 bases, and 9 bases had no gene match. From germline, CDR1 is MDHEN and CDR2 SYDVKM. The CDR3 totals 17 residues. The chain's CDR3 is CASTSAGAYSGANVLTF. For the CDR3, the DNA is TGTGCCAGCACCTCCGCGGGAGCCTACTCTGGGGCCAACGTCCTGACTTTC.

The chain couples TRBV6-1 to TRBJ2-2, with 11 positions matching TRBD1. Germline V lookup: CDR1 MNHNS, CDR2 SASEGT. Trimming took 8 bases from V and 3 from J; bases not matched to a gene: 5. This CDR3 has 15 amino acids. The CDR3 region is CASLRGQGDTGELFF. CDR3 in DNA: TGTGCCAGCCTGAGGGGACAGGGGGACACCGGGGAGCTGTTTTTT.

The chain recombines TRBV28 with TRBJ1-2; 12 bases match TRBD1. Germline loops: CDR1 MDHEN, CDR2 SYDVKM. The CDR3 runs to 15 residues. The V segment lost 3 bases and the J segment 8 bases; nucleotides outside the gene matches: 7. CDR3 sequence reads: CASSLTTGTGGGYTF. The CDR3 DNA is TGTGCCAGCAGTTTGACTACCGGGACAGGGGGCGGCTACACCTTC.

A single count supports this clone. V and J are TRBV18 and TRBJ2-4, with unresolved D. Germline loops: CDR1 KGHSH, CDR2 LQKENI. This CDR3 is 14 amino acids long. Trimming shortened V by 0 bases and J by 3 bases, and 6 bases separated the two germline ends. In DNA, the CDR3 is TGTGCCAGCTCACCACCGGGAAGCAAAAACATTCAGTACTTC. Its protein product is CASSPPGSKNIQYF.

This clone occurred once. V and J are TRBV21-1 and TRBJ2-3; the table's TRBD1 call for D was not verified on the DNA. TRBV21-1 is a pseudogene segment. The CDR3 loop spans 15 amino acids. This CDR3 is CASSKRDRFTDTQYF. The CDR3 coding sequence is TGTGCCAGCAGCAAGCGTGACAGGTTCACAGATACGCAGTATTTT.

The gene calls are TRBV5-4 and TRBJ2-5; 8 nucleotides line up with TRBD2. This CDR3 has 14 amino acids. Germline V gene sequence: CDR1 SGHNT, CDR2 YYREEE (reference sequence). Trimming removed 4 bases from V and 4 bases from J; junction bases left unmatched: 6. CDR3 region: CASSPGGAGETQYF. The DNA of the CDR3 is TGTGCCAGCAGCCCGGGGGGGGCGGGAGAGACCCAGTACTTC.

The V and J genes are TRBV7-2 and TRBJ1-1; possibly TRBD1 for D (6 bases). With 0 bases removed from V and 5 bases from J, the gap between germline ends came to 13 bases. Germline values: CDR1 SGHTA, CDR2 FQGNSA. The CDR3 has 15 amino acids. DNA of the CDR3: TGTGCCAGCAGCTTAGCGAGTAGGGGGAGGACTGAAGCTTTCTTT. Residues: CASSLASRGRTEAFF.

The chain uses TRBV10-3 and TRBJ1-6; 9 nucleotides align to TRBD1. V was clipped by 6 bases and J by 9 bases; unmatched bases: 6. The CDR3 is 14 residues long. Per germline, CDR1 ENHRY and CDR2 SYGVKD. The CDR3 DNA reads TGTGCCATCAGACCGGGACAGGGTAGTTCACCCCTCCACTTT. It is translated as CAIRPGQGSSPLHF.

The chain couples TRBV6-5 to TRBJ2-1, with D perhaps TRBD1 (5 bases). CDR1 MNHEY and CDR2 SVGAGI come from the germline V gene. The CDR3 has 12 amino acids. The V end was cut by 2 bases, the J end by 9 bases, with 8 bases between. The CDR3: CASSYPDSEQFF. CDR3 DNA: TGTGCCAGCAGTTACCCCGACAGTGAGCAGTTCTTC.

CDR3 sequence (DNA): TGTGCCAGCAGCTTGTGGAGAGGACAGGGGGCGAAGGAGCAGTTCTTC. This codes for CASSLWRGQGAKEQFF. V and J are TRBV5-4 and TRBJ2-1, with 11 bases identical to TRBD1. The trim removed 1 base at V and 10 bases at J, leaving 10 bases unmatched. The V gene's germline CDR1 is SGHNT and CDR2 YYREEE (reference sequence). The CDR3 covers 16 residues.

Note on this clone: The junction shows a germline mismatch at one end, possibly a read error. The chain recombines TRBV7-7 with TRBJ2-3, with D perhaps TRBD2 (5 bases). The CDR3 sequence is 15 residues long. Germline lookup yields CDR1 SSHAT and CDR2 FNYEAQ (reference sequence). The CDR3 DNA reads TGTGCTAGCAGCTTAGGCGGAGGCGGTGTAGATACGCAGTATTTT. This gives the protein CASSLGGGGVDTQYF.

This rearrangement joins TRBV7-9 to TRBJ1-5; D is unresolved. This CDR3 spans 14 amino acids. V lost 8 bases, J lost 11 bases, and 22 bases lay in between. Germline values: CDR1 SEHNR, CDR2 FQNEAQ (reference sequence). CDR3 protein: CASGSNDAVLAQHF. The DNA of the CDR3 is TGTGCCAGCGGGTCAAACGACGCCGTATTGGCCCAGCATTTT.

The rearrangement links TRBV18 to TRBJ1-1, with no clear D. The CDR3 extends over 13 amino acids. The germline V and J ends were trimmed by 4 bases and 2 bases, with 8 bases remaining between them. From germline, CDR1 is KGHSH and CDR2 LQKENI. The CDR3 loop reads CASSLQPNTEAFF. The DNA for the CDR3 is TGTGCCAGCTCACTACAGCCCAACACTGAAGCTTTCTTT.

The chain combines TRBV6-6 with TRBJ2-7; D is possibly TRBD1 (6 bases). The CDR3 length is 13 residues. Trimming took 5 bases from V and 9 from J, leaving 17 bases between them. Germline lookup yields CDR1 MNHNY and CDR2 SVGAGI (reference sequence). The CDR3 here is CASSTDSPKGQYV. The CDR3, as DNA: TGTGCCAGCAGTACGGACAGCCCCAAGGGGCAGTACGTC.

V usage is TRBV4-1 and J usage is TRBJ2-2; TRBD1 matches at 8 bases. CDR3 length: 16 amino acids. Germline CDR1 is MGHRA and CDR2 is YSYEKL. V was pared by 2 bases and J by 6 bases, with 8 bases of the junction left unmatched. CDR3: CASSQWVRGRPGELFF. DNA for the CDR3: TGCGCCAGCAGCCAATGGGTCAGGGGGCGACCCGGGGAGCTGTTTTTT.

CDR3 bases: TGCGCCAGCAGCTTCCAGGTGAACACTGAAGCTTTCTTT. This sequence encodes CASSFQVNTEAFF. V usage is TRBV5-1 and J usage is TRBJ1-1, with D unresolved. The germline V and J ends were trimmed by 2 bases and 0 bases, with 5 bases remaining between them. CDR3 length equals 13 residues. Germline-derived CDR1 and CDR2 are SGHRS and YFSETQ.

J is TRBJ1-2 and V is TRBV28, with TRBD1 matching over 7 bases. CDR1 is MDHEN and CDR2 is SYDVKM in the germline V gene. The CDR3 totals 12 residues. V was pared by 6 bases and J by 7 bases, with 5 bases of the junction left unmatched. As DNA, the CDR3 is TGTGCCAGCAGCTCAGGGGGATCTGGCTACACCTTC. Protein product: CASSSGGSGYTF.

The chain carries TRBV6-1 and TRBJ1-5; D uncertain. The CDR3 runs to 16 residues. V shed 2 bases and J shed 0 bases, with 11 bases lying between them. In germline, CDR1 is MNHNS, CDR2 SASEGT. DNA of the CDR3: TGTGCCAGCAGTGAATCGGCAGTCTATAGCAATCAGCCCCAGCATTTT. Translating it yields CASSESAVYSNQPQHF.

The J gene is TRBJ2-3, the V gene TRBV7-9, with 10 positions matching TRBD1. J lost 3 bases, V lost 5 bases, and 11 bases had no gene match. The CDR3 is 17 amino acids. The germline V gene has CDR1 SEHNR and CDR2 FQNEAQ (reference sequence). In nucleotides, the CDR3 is TGTGCCAGCAGCGAAAGAGCTCGACAGGGGGCGACAGATACGCAGTATTTT. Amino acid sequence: CASSERARQGATDTQYF.

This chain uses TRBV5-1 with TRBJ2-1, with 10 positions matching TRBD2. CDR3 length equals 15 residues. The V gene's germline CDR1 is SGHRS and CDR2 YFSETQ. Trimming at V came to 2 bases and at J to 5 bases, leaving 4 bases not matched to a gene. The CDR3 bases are TGCGCCAGCAGCTTTAGGACTAGCGGCGACAATGAGCAGTTCTTC. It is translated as CASSFRTSGDNEQFF.

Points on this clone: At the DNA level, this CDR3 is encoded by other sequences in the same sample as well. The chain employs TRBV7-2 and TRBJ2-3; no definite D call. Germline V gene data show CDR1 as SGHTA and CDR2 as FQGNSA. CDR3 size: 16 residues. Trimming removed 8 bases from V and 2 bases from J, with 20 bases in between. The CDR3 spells CASRTPVRLITDTQYF. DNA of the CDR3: TGTGCCAGCCGTACCCCAGTGCGTCTAATCACAGATACGCAGTATTTT.

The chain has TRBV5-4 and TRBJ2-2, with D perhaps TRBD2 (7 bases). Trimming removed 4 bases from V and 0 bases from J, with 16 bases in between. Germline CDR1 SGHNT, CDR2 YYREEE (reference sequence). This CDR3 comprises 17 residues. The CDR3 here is CASSPNWGGPNTGELFF. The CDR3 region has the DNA TGTGCCAGCAGCCCAAACTGGGGGGGGCCGAACACCGGGGAGCTGTTTTTT.

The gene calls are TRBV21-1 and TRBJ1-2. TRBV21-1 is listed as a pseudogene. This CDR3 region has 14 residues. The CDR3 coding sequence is TGTGCCAGCAGCAAATGGTGGGAGATCTATGGCTACACCTTC. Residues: CASSKWWEIYGYTF.

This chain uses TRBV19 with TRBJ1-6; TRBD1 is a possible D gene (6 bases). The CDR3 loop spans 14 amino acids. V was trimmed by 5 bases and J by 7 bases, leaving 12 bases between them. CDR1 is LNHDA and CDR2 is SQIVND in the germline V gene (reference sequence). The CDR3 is CASSSSTGNSPLHF. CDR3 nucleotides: TGTGCCAGTAGTTCCTCGACAGGAAATTCACCCCTCCACTTT.

The DNA of the CDR3 is TGTGCCAGCAGTTTGCAGGGTAGCTCCTACGAGCAGTACGTC. This gives the protein CASSLQGSSYEQYV. The V and J genes are TRBV28 and TRBJ2-7; tentatively, D is TRBD1 (5 bases). The ends were cut back, 3 bases at V and 0 bases at J, with 9 bases in the middle. From germline, CDR1 is MDHEN and CDR2 SYDVKM. CDR3 length: 14 amino acids.

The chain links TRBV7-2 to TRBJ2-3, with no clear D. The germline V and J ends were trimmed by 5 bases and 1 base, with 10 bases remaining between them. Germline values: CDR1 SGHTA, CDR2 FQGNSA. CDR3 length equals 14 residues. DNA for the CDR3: TGTGCCAGCAGCGTAAACAGTGGCACAGATACGCAGTATTTT. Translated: CASSVNSGTDTQYF.